Below, one T cell receptor (beta chain) is given with its context. What it binds is not known. These data are taken from a study of regulatory T cells in long-lasting Graves disease. Across the whole study: For a period under 3 months, newly diagnosed Graves' patients had taken antithyroid drugs. Regarding the study as a whole: For persistent Graves' patients, TCR diversity was lower than for newly diagnosed ones.

Combining iRepertoire HTBI primers with Arm-PCR of CDR3 regions, the authors built TCR beta libraries. In TCRdb, the multiplex PCR reads were re-called with MiXCR into one record per CDR3 protein. The top ten clones hold 15% to 20% of a sample with under 800,000 distinct CDR3 sequences, 15% to 20% of them seen once. This CDR3 comprises 15 residues. Trimming at V came to 6 bases and at J to 3 bases, leaving 4 bases not matched to a gene. Documented time point: newly diagnosed GD, antithyroid drugs for less than 3 months. Researchers made the TCR library from RNA that was extracted from PBMCs. These data were also filed under a second study, of T cells in Graves' hyperthyroidism and ophthalmopathy. That paper states: Each diagnosis drew on symptoms, thyroxine, TRAb, thyroid ultrasound and orbital computed tomography findings. Primed by the HTBI set, a first-round RT-PCR was run on the TCR CDR3.

This receptor was taken from a woman in her twenties or thirties with Graves disease. Sample: peripheral blood mononuclear cells (PBMCs), taken at new diagnosis, from a patient treated with antithyroid drugs. The genes are TRBV12-3 or TRBV12-4 and TRBJ2-6; 8 nucleotides line up with TRBD2. This CDR3 is CASRPGGLGANVLTF. CDR3 DNA sequence: TGTGCCAGCAGACCGGGGGGGCTTGGGGCCAACGTCCTGACTTTC.